A single sample is the source of the 18 T cell receptor beta chains below, sequenced in a study of blood T cell repertoires in COVID-19. Repertoires were generated with immunoSEQ multiplex PCR, while TCRdb's copy carries only in-frame clones and drops some. The sample shows more than 95,000 clones, roughly 83% of them seen only once. The sequencing input was peripheral blood. These receptors were collected from a man aged 25 to 40 with acute or convalescent COVID-19.

This clone is judged medium-sized. This chain links TRBV6-2 or TRBV6-3 with TRBJ1-1; the D is unclear. This CDR3 region has 15 residues. Germline assignment: CDR1 MNHEY and CDR2 SVGEGT. V gave up 2 bases and J gave up 3 bases, with 13 bases separating them. Written as DNA, the CDR3 is TGTGCCAGCAGTTACGCGGGCAGTACCTACACTGAAGCTTTCTTT. This sequence encodes CASSYAGSTYTEAFF.

The chain combines TRBV5-1 with TRBJ2-1; 9 nucleotides align to TRBD2. Germline V lookup: CDR1 SGHRS, CDR2 YFSETQ. The CDR3 is 16 amino acids. V was pared by 4 bases and J by 8 bases, with 13 bases of the junction left unmatched. CDR3 in amino acids: CASSPFGRGGPYEQFF. The CDR3 region has the DNA TGCGCCAGCAGCCCCTTCGGGCGGGGGGGTCCCTATGAGCAGTTCTTC.

The V call is TRBV5-1, the J call TRBJ1-1; 9 positions agree with TRBD1. This CDR3 has 14 residues. Germline V gene lookup returns CDR1 SGHRS and CDR2 YFSETQ. The J segment lost 3 bases and the V segment lost 6 bases, leaving 6 bases of the junction unmatched. CDR3 nucleotides: TGCGCCAGCAACAGGGGGCCTAGAGACACTGAAGCTTTCTTT. As protein: CASNRGPRDTEAFF. The full variable domain, with the rest looked up from reference TRBV5-1 and TRBJ1-1, is KAGVTQTPRYLIKTRGQQVTLSCSPISGHRSVSWYQQTPGQGLQFLFEYFSETQRNKGNFPGRFSGRQFSNSRSEMNVSTLELGDSALYLCASNRGPRDTEAFFGQGTRLTVV.

This clone was observed a single time. The rearrangement uses TRBV6-1 and TRBJ1-1; D might be TRBD1 (5 bases). Trimming pared 0 bases from V and 5 bases from J, leaving 10 bases between. The CDR3 is 14 amino acids. CDR1 and CDR2 from the germline V gene are MNHNS and SASEGT. The CDR3, as DNA: TGTGCCAGCAGTGAAGCCCCCGGGGGGACTGAAGCTTTCTTT. Translating gives CASSEAPGGTEAFF.

V is TRBV7-9 and J is TRBJ2-7; a possible D gene is TRBD2 (6 bases). V was clipped by 1 base and J by 4 bases, with 11 bases between them. The CDR3 length is 14 residues. Per germline, CDR1 SEHNR and CDR2 FQNEAQ (reference sequence). For the CDR3, the DNA is TGTGCCAGCAGCTTAGGGGGGGTAAATTACGAGCAGTACTTC. It yields the protein CASSLGGVNYEQYF.

This chain connects TRBV2 to TRBJ1-1, with 7 bases aligning to TRBD1. CDR3 length equals 14 residues. The J segment lost 1 base and the V segment lost 8 bases, leaving 7 bases of the junction unmatched. Germline V CDR1 and CDR2: SNHLY, FYNNEI. The CDR3 nucleotides are TGTGCCAGCCTGGAAGAGGGGGCGAACACTGAAGCTTTCTTT. The encoded protein is CASLEEGANTEAFF.

This chain uses TRBV27 with TRBJ1-2; D is undetermined. V dropped 0 bases and J dropped 0 bases, with 8 bases sitting between them. The CDR3 is 15 amino acids. Germline CDR1 is MNHEY and CDR2 is SMNVEV (reference sequence). CDR3 region: CASSLSPLANYGYTF. In nucleotides, the CDR3 is TGTGCCAGCAGTTTATCTCCCTTAGCTAACTATGGCTACACCTTC.

This clone was detected once. The chain uses TRBV7-9 and TRBJ2-5; 9 bases are shared with TRBD1. V lost 0 bases and J lost 0; bases outside the gene matches: 8. Germline loops: CDR1 SEHNR, CDR2 FQNEAQ (reference sequence). CDR3 size: 18 residues. The CDR3 spells CASSLAGQGRGYQETQYF. As DNA, the CDR3 is TGTGCCAGCAGCTTAGCGGGACAGGGAAGAGGGTACCAAGAGACCCAGTACTTC.

V and J are TRBV9 and TRBJ2-1; D remains ambiguous. V lost 0 bases to trimming and J lost 7 bases, with 14 bases between them. The CDR3 totals 15 residues. Germline values: CDR1 SGDLS, CDR2 YYNGEE. CDR3 sequence: CASSVGHLITNEQFF. CDR3 in DNA: TGTGCCAGCAGCGTAGGACACCTGATCACGAATGAGCAGTTCTTC.

By its share, this clone is medium-sized. This chain uses TRBV7-2 with TRBJ2-1, with TRBD2 matching over 11 bases. CDR1 is SGHTA and CDR2 is FQGNSA in the germline V gene. This CDR3 spans 15 amino acids. Losses at the gene ends were 5 bases for V and 3 bases for J; bases not matched to a gene: 3. This CDR3 reads CASSRSGGDYNEQFF. The CDR3 nucleotides are TGTGCCAGCAGCCGTAGCGGGGGGGACTACAATGAGCAGTTCTTC.

V is TRBV2 and J is TRBJ1-3; 12 bases line up with TRBD1. V dropped 7 bases and J dropped 0; count of bases not matched to a gene: 4. The CDR3 length is 16 residues. The germline CDR1 and CDR2 sequences are SNHLY and FYNNEI. CDR3 DNA: TGTGCCAGCACGCGGGACAGGGGGCCCTCTGGAAACACCATATATTTT. As protein: CASTRDRGPSGNTIYF. Together with reference TRBV2 and TRBJ1-3, the CDR3 gives the full variable domain: EPEVTQTPSHQVTQMGQEVILRCVPISNHLYFYWYRQILGQKVEFLVSFYNNEISEKSEIFDDQFSVERPDGSNFTLKIRSTKLEDSAMYFCASTRDRGPSGNTIYFGEGSWLTVV.

In this sample, this clone turned up once. V gene TRBV6-5 combines with J gene TRBJ2-7; D is possibly TRBD1 (5 bases). CDR3 length: 12 amino acids. The V gene lost 6 bases and the J gene lost 3 bases, with 9 bases spanning the gap. CDR1 MNHEY and CDR2 SVGAGI come from the germline V gene. Here the CDR3 reads CASRNQGYEQYV. For the CDR3, the DNA is TGTGCCAGCAGAAATCAGGGCTACGAGCAGTACGTC.

The V call is TRBV15, the J call TRBJ2-1, with a tentative D call TRBD2 (6 bases). Germline loops: CDR1 LNHNV, CDR2 YYDKDF (reference sequence). CDR3 size: 12 residues. V was clipped by 8 bases and J by 9 bases, with 14 bases between them. CDR3 residues: CATSGVGTEQFF. The CDR3 nucleotides read TGTGCCACCTCGGGGGTGGGGACTGAGCAGTTCTTC.

This clone was seen only a few times. The chain recombines TRBV4-2 with TRBJ1-5; possibly TRBD1 for D (5 bases). The CDR3 sequence is 16 residues long. With 1 base removed from V and 3 bases from J, the gap between germline ends came to 13 bases. Germline V gene sequence: CDR1 LGHNA, CDR2 YNFKEQ. CDR3 coding DNA: TGTGCCAGCAGCCAAGGGGAGGGGATGGACAATCAGCCCCAGCATTTT. Amino acids: CASSQGEGMDNQPQHF.

The chain has TRBV6-5 and TRBJ1-2; 9 bases align to TRBD1. Germline CDR1 MNHEY, CDR2 SVGAGI. V dropped 6 bases and J dropped 6; count of bases not matched to a gene: 8. The CDR3 runs to 14 residues. The CDR3 coding sequence is TGTGCCAGCAGCAACCGGGACAGGGTGCATGGCTACACCTTC. Translation gives CASSNRDRVHGYTF.

This clone has a handful of counts. The rearrangement links TRBV2 to TRBJ1-2, with D unresolved. Germline assignment: CDR1 SNHLY and CDR2 FYNNEI. The CDR3 runs to 15 residues. Trimming pared 4 bases from V and 2 bases from J, leaving 14 bases between. This CDR3 reads CASSVETVSNYGYTF. The CDR3 nucleotides read TGTGCCAGCAGTGTCGAAACGGTATCGAACTATGGCTACACCTTC.

The chain carries TRBV7-9 and TRBJ2-7, with 7 bases that match TRBD2. The CDR3 sequence is 14 residues long. The ends lost 5 bases at V and 5 bases at J; junction bases unmatched: 9. The germline V gene encodes CDR1 SEHNR and CDR2 FQNEAQ (reference sequence). The chain's CDR3 is CASSPAGYKNEQYF. DNA for the CDR3: TGTGCCAGCAGCCCAGCGGGGTATAAAAACGAGCAGTACTTC.

The chain joins TRBV6-2 or TRBV6-3 to TRBJ2-5; 7 bases are shared with TRBD1. The V and J ends lost 0 bases and 2 bases, in that order; junction bases with no gene match: 9. Looked up from germline, CDR1 is MNHEY and CDR2 is SVGEGT. CDR3 size: 17 residues. CDR3 DNA sequence: TGTGCCAGCAGTTACTCGACCGGGACAGTAGATCAAGAGACCCAGTACTTC. Its translation: CASSYSTGTVDQETQYF.